The rows below give T cell receptor beta chains drawn from one sample of a study of neurological immune-mediated disorders. A single record per CDR3 protein comes from TCRdb applying MiXCR to the 5' RACE reads. Of over 55,000 distinct CDR3 sequences in the sample, over 2% were seen once. Sequencing input: PBMCs. The source is a man in his forties or fifties with multiple sclerosis. Both conserved end residues are part of each CDR3. The D gene is left open where the match is weak. A row's size may be missing; if present it is once, few, many or a size class.

- | TRBJ2-5 | TRBV5-5 | many | TGTGCCAGCAGCTTGGCCCCGACGGAGACCCAGTACTTC | CASSLAPTETQYF
TRBD1 | TRBJ1-3 | TRBV12-3/TRBV12-4 | many | TGTGCCAGCAGTTTGAAGACAGGGGGCTTCGACACCATATATTTT | CASSLKTGGFDTIYF
- | TRBJ2-7 | TRBV23-1 | once | TGCGCCAGCCGACGTCCGGATCATTCAACCTACGAGCAGTACTTC | CASRRPDHSTYEQYF
- | TRBJ2-4 | TRBV7-2 | many | TGTGCCAGCAGCTTAGCAGGAGGGCCCAAAAACATTCAGTACTTC | CASSLAGGPKNIQYF
TRBD2 | TRBJ2-5 | TRBV7-6 | many | TGTGCCAGCAGTCGATCTAGCGGGGGTTGGGAGACCCAGTACTTC | CASSRSSGGWETQYF
- | TRBJ2-2 | TRBV5-1 | - | TGCACCAGCAGCCCCAGGGTTGCTGACACCGGGGAGCTGTTTTTT | CTSSPRVADTGELFF
- | TRBJ2-2 | TRBV5-1 | many | TGCGCCAGCAGCTTCGGGACAACGAACACCGGGGAGCTGTTTTTT | CASSFGTTNTGELFF
TRBD1 | TRBJ2-2 | TRBV5-1 | many | TGCGCCAGCAGCCTCCGGACAGGGGTTACCGGGGAGCTGTTTTTT | CASSLRTGVTGELFF
- | TRBJ1-1 | TRBV5-1 | many | TGCGCCAGCAGCTCTGGGGAGGTGAACACTGAAGCTTTCTTT | CASSSGEVNTEAFF
- | TRBJ2-1 | TRBV2 | many | TGTGCCAGCAGACCAGGGGAAAGGGGTGAGCAGTTCTTC | CASRPGERGEQFF
TRBD1 | TRBJ2-1 | TRBV15 | many | TGTGCCACCAGCAGAGATCAACGGACAGGGCGATACAATGAGCAGTTCTTC | CATSRDQRTGRYNEQFF
- | TRBJ2-7 | TRBV5-1 | many | TGCGCCAGCAGCCCGGGCCTCCAAAGCTCCTACGAGCAGTACTTC | CASSPGLQSSYEQYF
- | TRBJ2-6 | TRBV7-3 | many | TGTGCCAGCAGCTTTGTCGCGGGGGCCAACGTCCTGACTTTC | CASSFVAGANVLTF
- | TRBJ2-1 | TRBV5-1 | many | TGCGCCAGCAGCTCCGGACCTACGGGTACGTTTGCAAATGAGCAGTTCTTC | CASSSGPTGTFANEQFF
- | TRBJ2-1 | TRBV12-3/TRBV12-4 | many | TGTGCCAGCAGTTTAAAGGACGGCGGGGCCCGCAGGTTCTTC | CASSLKDGGARRFF